This entry describes one T cell receptor (beta chain). Diagnoses were established using clinical symptoms, serum thyroxine and TRAb, thyroid ultrasound and orbital computed tomography. The entry originates in a study of T cells in Graves' hyperthyroidism and ophthalmopathy. The investigators amplified TCR beta CDR3 regions from RNA transcripts. The primer set for the first-round RT-PCR of the TCR CDR3 was HTBI. TCRdb reprocessed the multiplex PCR reads via MiXCR and lists one record per CDR3 protein. The sample consists of around 420,000 distinct CDR3 sequences, 15% to 17% of them appearing once. CDR3 length: 13 amino acids. The V segment lost 6 bases and the J segment 5 bases; nucleotides outside the gene matches: 7. Germline V lookup: CDR1 MDHEN, CDR2 SYDVKM.

Input material: blood. V usage is TRBV28 and J usage is TRBJ2-7; TRBD1 matches 7 bases. This receptor was obtained from a woman between 18 and 29 years old with Graves' hyperthyroidism. The CDR3: CASRYRGRDEQYF. In nucleotides, the CDR3 is TGTGCCAGCAGATACAGGGGCAGGGACGAGCAGTACTTC.